This T cell receptor beta chain is from a study of a mutant IDH1 vaccine in newly diagnosed glioma. Indicated time point: week 5, during vaccination. A single vaccine dose contained 300 ug of mutant IDH1 20-mer peptide, and topical imiquimod was used with it. Here immunoSEQ multiplex PCR was the method, and the copy in TCRdb shows in-frame clones only, minus some. The sample includes fewer than 100,000 clones, roughly nine tenths of them seen just once. A note on this clone: What it binds is unknown.

Germline V lookup: CDR1 SGHAT, CDR2 FQNNGV. V lost 1 base and J lost 4; bases outside the gene matches: 2. This CDR3 region has 14 residues. Specimen: PBMCs, collected from a glioma patient whose treatment included an IDH1 peptide vaccine. The genes are TRBV11-2 and TRBJ2-7; 9 nucleotides align to TRBD2. The origin of this receptor is a woman aged 45-65 years with glioma. CDR3 region: CASSLVGLAYEQYF. CDR3 bases: TGTGCCAGCAGCTTAGTGGGACTAGCATACGAGCAGTACTTC. The full variable domain, its missing parts supplied by reference TRBV11-2 and TRBJ2-7, is EAGVAQSPRYKIIEKRQSVAFWCNPISGHATLYWYQQILGQGPKLLIQFQNNGVVDDSQLPKDRFSAERLKGVDSTLKIQPAKLEDSAVYLCASSLVGLAYEQYFGPGTRLTVT.